This record covers a single TCR beta chain. Clones were sequenced by immunoSEQ multiplex PCR, and TCRdb holds only the in-frame ones, with some missing. The data contain over 110,000 clones, 60% to 85% of them singletons. The sample is drawn from a study of blood T cell repertoires in COVID-19. The wider study: From T cells, B-cell-depleted T cells, or PBMCs came the material, which was cDNA or gDNA.

This TCR derives from a woman aged 60 to 75 with acute or convalescent COVID-19. Sequenced sample: peripheral blood.

The CDR3 bases are TGTGCCATCGGTGTGGGCGACCACGATGAGCAGTTCTTC. This sequence encodes CAIGVGDHDEQFF. V is TRBV10-3 and J is TRBJ2-1; D is unclear. The germline V gene has CDR1 ENHRY and CDR2 SYGVKD. CDR3 length: 13 residues. The V end lost 8 bases, the J end lost 8 bases, and 16 bases lay between the germline ends.